The following is a T cell receptor (beta chain) sequence with its context. In terms of age and location, participants ranged from roughly 18 to 95 years and lived in roughly 22 US areas. Self-reported history from a screening survey and questionnaire set each donor's cohort. This sample is part of a study of blood T cell repertoires in COVID-19. The overall study: Samples came from the United States, Italy and Spain, spanning acute and convalescent COVID-19.

Original data processing: Amplifying reference gene primers gave estimates of nucleated cell counts. TCRdb keeps only in-frame clones here, not all; method: immunoSEQ multiplex PCR. V and J calls and clone size are those listed in that table; D and trimming were worked out from the DNA. The data hold fewer than 250,000 clones, with about 86% observed a single time. The ends were cut back, 1 base at V and 4 bases at J, with 13 bases in the middle. The germline V gene encodes CDR1 SQVTM and CDR2 ANQGSEA. The CDR3 sequence is 14 residues long. The clonotype originates from a woman aged 45-59 years with acute COVID-19. What was sequenced was PBMCs or T cells enriched from blood (not recorded which). The chain is built from TRBV29-1 and TRBJ1-2; D is possibly TRBD1 (6 bases). CDR3 sequence (DNA): TGCAGCGTTGAAGGGGAGGGAGGGGGCTATGGCTACACCTTC. As protein: CSVEGEGGGYGYTF.